This T cell receptor (beta chain) is drawn from a study of beta chain features in type 1 diabetes. Study findings and constraints: In type 1 diabetes patients, VDJ junctions had fewer insertions; deletions at these junctions were more frequent. A cDNA-based sequencing approach could over-represent cells with high TCR expression.

The authors reverse transcribed all of the isolated RNA, so sequencing captured expressed TCRB transcripts. The average output of naive, central memory and regulatory T cell samples was a few million reads. The protocol was immunoSEQ multiplex PCR, while the TCRdb copy is restricted to in-frame clones and leaves out a portion. The repertoire consists of 430,000 or so clones, with 9.5% to 12% occurring once and the leading ten covering 0.035% to 0.05%. In the case of this clone: The target antigen is unknown.

Trimming cost V 4 bases and J 7 bases, with 13 bases left between them. Looked up from germline, CDR1 is GTSNPN and CDR2 is SVGIG (reference sequence). The CDR3 is 12 amino acids. A sort by CD45RO/CCR7/CD25/CD127/CD95/CD27 yielded CD4+ naive, central memory, regulatory and stem cell-like memory cells. This TCR was sampled from a woman between 18 and 29 years old in good health. What was sequenced was naive CD4+ T cells from blood. V and J are TRBV30 and TRBJ1-2; tentative D call: TRBD1 (5 bases). CDR3 coding DNA: TGTGCCTGGAAGCAGGGAAGGGGTGGCTACACCTTC. Amino acids: CAWKQGRGGYTF.